This T cell receptor (beta chain) comes out of a study of cytomegalovirus exposure and HLA in healthy donors. Overall study: Of the donors genotyped, a few hundred in all, 65% to 90% fell in the Caucasian-associated ancestry cluster.

Germline V gives CDR1 LNHDA, CDR2 SQIVND (reference sequence). The CDR3 covers 15 residues. V gave up 3 bases and J gave up 2 bases, with 8 bases separating them. Study-wide findings and caveats: Later, an analysis found that common viral pathogens appeared to be linked with several of the most significant clusters. Most of the TCR beta V segments (in an earlier analysis) were productive either about 87% or about 30% of the time.

PCR was performed using 60 Vbeta and 13 Jbeta primers. Using immunoSEQ multiplex PCR, the repertoire was profiled, and TCRdb retains in-frame clones only, with some absent. The sample contains some 170,000 clones, approximately 79% of which appear only once. About this clone: Its antigen is unidentified.

The sample consisted of PBMCs. The sequence was obtained from a man between 35 and 55 years old in good health and CMV-seropositive. The gene calls are TRBV19 and TRBJ2-6, with D possibly TRBD2 on 6 matching bases. The CDR3 loop is CASSIWRAGANVLTF. The CDR3 DNA reads TGTGCCAGTAGTATCTGGAGGGCTGGGGCCAACGTCCTGACTTTC.